Below are 26 T cell receptor beta chains sequenced from a single sample in a study of Tregs in tolerant kidney transplant recipients. The data were produced by immunoSEQ multiplex PCR, yet TCRdb's version contains in-frame clones alone and is incomplete. Of hundreds of thousands of clones in the sample, 80% to 85% were seen once. Specimen: CD4+ T cells from blood. The receptor source for this set is a human donor in good health.

This chain uses TRBV27 with TRBJ2-2; D is unclear. Germline CDR1 MNHEY, CDR2 SMNVEV (reference sequence). This CDR3 comprises 14 residues. V was shortened by 6 bases and J by 5 bases, with 13 bases between the two germline ends. CDR3 sequence: CASSRLSDTGELFF. CDR3 DNA: TGTGCCAGCAGCCGTCTGAGCGATACCGGGGAGCTGTTTTTT.

V and J are TRBV5-1 and TRBJ2-2; D may correspond to TRBD1 or TRBD2 (5 bases each). Per germline, CDR1 SGHRS and CDR2 YFSETQ. V lost 0 bases, J lost 5 bases, and 11 bases lay in between. CDR3 length equals 15 residues. The CDR3, as DNA: TGCGCCAGCAGCTTGGGCCCAGAGGGGACCGGGGAGCTGTTTTTT. Amino acids: CASSLGPEGTGELFF. The full variable domain, completed using reference TRBV5-1 and TRBJ2-2, is KAGVTQTPRYLIKTRGQQVTLSCSPISGHRSVSWYQQTPGQGLQFLFEYFSETQRNKGNFPGRFSGRQFSNSRSEMNVSTLELGDSALYLCASSLGPEGTGELFFGEGSRLTVL.

The chain links TRBV6-5 to TRBJ1-2; tentative D call: TRBD1 (5 bases). The V gene lost 6 bases and the J gene lost 4 bases, with 12 bases spanning the gap. The germline V gene has CDR1 MNHEY and CDR2 SVGAGI. The length of the CDR3 is 13 residues. This CDR3 reads CASSLSGVYGYTF. The CDR3, as DNA: TGTGCCAGCAGCCTCTCGGGGGTCTATGGCTACACCTTC.

This sequence joins TRBV4-2 and TRBJ2-5; D is unclear. V was cut by 4 bases and J by 1 base, with 13 bases left in between. From germline, CDR1 is LGHNA and CDR2 YNFKEQ. The CDR3 spans 15 residues. DNA of the CDR3: TGTGCCAGCAGCCCGACCCTCCTTGTCCAAGAGACCCAGTACTTC. Residues: CASSPTLLVQETQYF.

This chain connects TRBV6-1 to TRBJ1-1; TRBD1 aligns across 9 bases. Germline V lookup: CDR1 MNHNS, CDR2 SASEGT. CDR3 length equals 15 residues. V lost 7 bases to trimming and J lost 3 bases; unmatched junction nucleotides: 9. The CDR3 here is CASTRGTGSDTEAFF. CDR3 coding DNA: TGTGCCAGCACCCGCGGGACAGGGTCCGACACTGAAGCTTTCTTT.

Only one count was recorded for this clone. The V call is TRBV18, the J call TRBJ2-5; TRBD2 matches 11 bases. The CDR3 consists of 16 residues. Germline V gene lookup returns CDR1 KGHSH and CDR2 LQKENI. After removal of 4 bases from V and 5 bases from J, the junction contained 9 bases not matched to a gene. The CDR3 DNA sequence: TGTGCCAGCTCACGTGGGACTAGCGGAATTGGGGAGACCCAGTACTTC. The encoded protein is CASSRGTSGIGETQYF.

This sequence joins TRBV2 and TRBJ1-1; D call uncertain. Trimming stripped 7 bases from V and 5 bases from J, with 14 bases between. CDR3 length: 13 residues. Germline V gene sequence: CDR1 SNHLY, CDR2 FYNNEI. DNA for the CDR3: TGTGCCAGCATAGGCGCCAGGCGAACTGAAGCTTTCTTT. It specifies CASIGARRTEAFF. Complete variable domain (other parts from reference TRBV2 and TRBJ1-1): EPEVTQTPSHQVTQMGQEVILRCVPISNHLYFYWYRQILGQKVEFLVSFYNNEISEKSEIFDDQFSVERPDGSNFTLKIRSTKLEDSAMYFCASIGARRTEAFFGQGTRLTVV.

The chain carries TRBV4-1 and TRBJ1-5; no firm D call. Germline-derived CDR1 and CDR2 are MGHRA and YSYEKL. V lost 5 bases, J lost 3 bases, and 17 bases lay in between. The CDR3 is made up of 16 amino acids. CDR3 sequence (DNA): TGCGCCAGCAGCTCTACTAAGGGAGGTATCAATCAGCCCCAGCATTTT. It codes for CASSSTKGGINQPQHF.

The V and J genes are TRBV7-2 and TRBJ1-1; D may be TRBD1 (6 bases). Trimming pared 4 bases from V and 1 base from J, leaving 19 bases between. There are 17 residues in the CDR3. The germline gives CDR1 SGHTA, CDR2 FQGNSA. CDR3 coding DNA: TGTGCCAGCAGCTCGCGTTCTACAGGGTTAGGGAACACTGAAGCTTTCTTT. Amino acids: CASSSRSTGLGNTEAFF. Using reference TRBV7-2 and TRBJ1-1 for the parts outside the CDR3, the full variable domain is GAGVSQSPSNKVTEKGKDVELRCDPISGHTALYWYRQSLGQGLEFLIYFQGNSAPDKSGLPSDRFSAERTGGSVSTLTIQRTQQEDSAVYLCASSSRSTGLGNTEAFFGQGTRLTVV.

In its sample, this clone was seen a few times. The V and J genes are TRBV18 and TRBJ2-2; D is perhaps TRBD2 (6 bases). V was shortened by 3 bases and J by 5 bases, with 13 bases between the two germline ends. The CDR3 totals 15 residues. Germline-derived CDR1 and CDR2 are KGHSH and LQKENI. CDR3 coding DNA: TGTGCCAGCTCACCGGGGAGGAGGAGGACCGGGGAGCTGTTTTTT. This encodes CASSPGRRRTGELFF.

This clone has just a few counts. The rearrangement joins TRBV5-1 to TRBJ2-1; D tentatively reads TRBD1 or TRBD2 (5 bases each). V lost 2 bases, J lost 2 bases, and 11 bases lay in between. CDR1 is SGHRS and CDR2 is YFSETQ in the germline V gene. This CDR3 is 15 amino acids long. CDR3: CASSLGTVPYNEQFF. The CDR3 DNA is TGCGCCAGCAGCTTAGGGACGGTCCCCTACAATGAGCAGTTCTTC.

The chain combines TRBV11-2 with TRBJ2-1, with 15 bases matching TRBD2. Germline CDR1 is SGHAT and CDR2 is FQNNGV. The CDR3 spans 17 residues. V was pared by 5 bases and J by 3 bases, with 5 bases of the junction left unmatched. In DNA, the CDR3 is TGTGCCAGCAGCACTGGACTAGCGGGGGGGTACTACAATGAGCAGTTCTTC. This encodes CASSTGLAGGYYNEQFF.

This chain joins TRBV6-5 and TRBJ1-1; D gene ambiguous. The CDR3 is 13 amino acids. V lost 6 bases, J lost 7 bases, and 15 bases lay in between. The germline V gene encodes CDR1 MNHEY and CDR2 SVGAGI. The CDR3 here is CASRSPGRDEAFF. In nucleotides, the CDR3 is TGTGCCAGCAGAAGTCCCGGGCGGGATGAAGCTTTCTTT.

This clone was seen only once. This chain connects TRBV19 to TRBJ1-4; TRBD1 aligns across 7 bases. Germline V gene sequence: CDR1 LNHDA, CDR2 SQIVND (reference sequence). The CDR3 extends over 16 amino acids. V was clipped by 6 bases and J by 7 bases; unmatched bases: 14. CDR3 coding DNA: TGTGCCAGTAGGCGGCCCCCAGGGGGGACGGGTGAAAAACTGTTTTTT. It yields the protein CASRRPPGGTGEKLFF. Filled out from reference TRBV19 and TRBJ1-4, the complete variable domain reads DGGITQSPKYLFRKEGQNVTLSCEQNLNHDAMYWYRQDPGQGLRLIYYSQIVNDFQKGDIAEGYSVSREKKESFPLTVTSAQKNPTAFYLCASRRPPGGTGEKLFFGSGTQLSVL.

The chain couples TRBV7-2 to TRBJ2-7; 13 bases align to TRBD2. Germline CDR1 reads SGHTA; CDR2 reads FQGNSA. V dropped 5 bases and J dropped 3; count of bases not matched to a gene: 16. The length of the CDR3 is 19 residues. For the CDR3, the DNA is TGTGCCAGCAGCCCGTCGTGGACTAGCGGGAGACGGTTGAGCTACGAGCAGTACTTC. It encodes CASSPSWTSGRRLSYEQYF. Based on the CDR3 plus reference TRBV7-2 and TRBJ2-7, the full variable domain is GAGVSQSPSNKVTEKGKDVELRCDPISGHTALYWYRQSLGQGLEFLIYFQGNSAPDKSGLPSDRFSAERTGGSVSTLTIQRTQQEDSAVYLCASSPSWTSGRRLSYEQYFGPGTRLTVT.

The sample holds a few counts of this clone. The gene calls are TRBV2 and TRBJ1-1, with 7 bases that match TRBD1. The CDR3 totals 14 residues. J gave up 6 bases and V 8 bases, and 12 bases lay outside the gene matches. CDR1 is SNHLY and CDR2 is FYNNEI in the germline V gene. The chain's CDR3 is CASGQTGISAEAFF. The CDR3, as DNA: TGTGCCAGCGGGCAGACAGGGATAAGCGCTGAAGCTTTCTTT. Complete variable domain (other parts from reference TRBV2 and TRBJ1-1): EPEVTQTPSHQVTQMGQEVILRCVPISNHLYFYWYRQILGQKVEFLVSFYNNEISEKSEIFDDQFSVERPDGSNFTLKIRSTKLEDSAMYFCASGQTGISAEAFFGQGTRLTVV.

The rearrangement uses TRBV6-1 and TRBJ2-5, with D possibly matching TRBD2 (7 bases). The CDR3 extends over 16 amino acids. Trimming took off 1 base at V and 5 bases at J, with 17 bases between the two ends. CDR1 and CDR2 from the germline V gene are MNHNS and SASEGT. CDR3 protein: CASSEGGRGSLETQYF. The CDR3 nucleotides read TGTGCCAGCAGTGAAGGTGGGAGGGGGTCTCTGGAGACCCAGTACTTC.

A word on this clone: Distinct nucleotide sequences in the sample also encode this CDR3. V usage is TRBV18 and J usage is TRBJ1-1; D not certain. Trimming shortened V by 2 bases and J by 0 bases, and 4 bases separated the two germline ends. The CDR3 loop spans 13 amino acids. From germline, CDR1 is KGHSH and CDR2 LQKENI. CDR3 loop: CASSPGLNTEAFF. The CDR3 DNA reads TGTGCCAGCTCACCAGGACTGAACACTGAAGCTTTCTTT. The full variable domain, rest sourced from reference TRBV18 and TRBJ1-1, is NAGVMQNPRHLVRRRGQEARLRCSPMKGHSHVYWYRQLPEEGLKFMVYLQKENIIDESGMPKERFSAEFPKEGPSILRIQQVVRGDSAAYFCASSPGLNTEAFFGQGTRLTVV.

A note on this clone: This specimen includes other DNA sequences encoding the same CDR3. The CDR3 protein is CASSPAVTFTDTQYF. For the CDR3, the DNA is TGTGCCAGCAGTCCTGCAGTAACCTTCACAGATACGCAGTATTTT. This sequence joins TRBV5-8 and TRBJ2-3, with D uncertain. Looked up from germline, CDR1 is SGHTS and CDR2 is YDEGEE. The V gene lost 5 bases and the J gene lost 2 bases, with 15 bases spanning the gap. This CDR3 comprises 15 residues. The entire variable domain, with the rest obtained from reference TRBV5-8 and TRBJ2-3, is as follows: EAGVTQSPTHLIKTRGQQATLRCSPISGHTSVYWYQQALGLGLQFLLWYDEGEERNRGNFPPRFSGRQFPNYSSELNVNALELEDSALYLCASSPAVTFTDTQYFGPGTRLTVL.

The genes are TRBV7-8 and TRBJ1-1; maybe TRBD1 (5 bases). The V end lost 1 base, the J end lost 1 base, and 10 bases lay between the germline ends. CDR3 size: 15 residues. Germline V CDR1 and CDR2: SGHVS, FQNEAQ. In DNA, the CDR3 is TGTGCCAGCAGCTTAGGAATTGGGGGGAACACTGAAGCTTTCTTT. This gives the protein CASSLGIGGNTEAFF.

The V and J genes are TRBV18 and TRBJ1-1, with 9 bases matching TRBD1. CDR1 and CDR2 from the germline V gene are KGHSH and LQKENI. The CDR3 totals 16 residues. V dropped 3 bases and J dropped 0; count of bases not matched to a gene: 5. Here the CDR3 reads CASSPGQGKLNTEAFF. The CDR3 DNA sequence: TGTGCCAGCTCACCGGGACAGGGTAAATTGAACACTGAAGCTTTCTTT.

V usage is TRBV19 and J usage is TRBJ2-1; unclear D gene. The V gene lost 3 bases and the J gene lost 0 bases, with 15 bases spanning the gap. Germline CDR1 LNHDA, CDR2 SQIVND (reference sequence). The CDR3 loop spans 17 amino acids. The CDR3 DNA follows: TGTGCCAGTAGTATCCCAGTCGGGTCGGTCTCCTACAATGAGCAGTTCTTC. Protein sequence: CASSIPVGSVSYNEQFF.

The V call is TRBV6-6, the J call TRBJ2-7, with 10 bases identical to TRBD2. The V segment lost 0 bases and the J segment 6 bases; nucleotides outside the gene matches: 5. The CDR3 has 15 amino acids. Looked up from germline, CDR1 is MNHNY and CDR2 is SVGAGI (reference sequence). CDR3 sequence reads: CASSYSTSGGAEQYF. For the CDR3, the DNA is TGTGCCAGCAGTTACTCGACCAGCGGGGGGGCCGAGCAGTACTTC.

The chain employs TRBV19 and TRBJ2-1, with 7 bases identical to TRBD1. This CDR3 has 15 residues. V was pared by 5 bases and J by 6 bases, with 10 bases of the junction left unmatched. Germline assignment: CDR1 LNHDA and CDR2 SQIVND (reference sequence). The CDR3 bases are TGTGCCAGTAGTCCACACCTCCGACAGGGCAATGAGCAGTTCTTC. This sequence encodes CASSPHLRQGNEQFF.

The chain is built from TRBV25-1 and TRBJ1-6; D unresolved. Germline V CDR1 and CDR2: MGHDK, SYGVNS. The CDR3 has 14 amino acids. Trimming stripped 4 bases from V and 7 bases from J, with 11 bases between. This chain's CDR3 is CASSALGRNSPLHF. For the CDR3, the DNA is TGTGCCAGCAGTGCCCTCGGACGAAATTCACCCCTCCACTTT.

The chain combines TRBV7-7 with TRBJ2-3; TRBD1 matches at 8 bases. This CDR3 is built from 13 residues. The junction had 1 base not matched to a gene; V was cut back by 3 bases and J by 5 bases. Looked up from germline, CDR1 is SSHAT and CDR2 is FNYEAQ (reference sequence). The CDR3 bases are TGTGCCAGCAGCTTGGGGACAGGAGATACGCAGTATTTT. The encoded protein is CASSLGTGDTQYF.